These 32 T cell receptor beta chains share one sample of origin, sequenced in a study of identical twins. TCRdb passed the 5' RACE reads through MiXCR, listing each CDR3 protein once. The top ten clones hold 1.5% to 2% of a sample with about 690,000 distinct CDR3 sequences, 5.5% to 6.5% of them seen once. The sample taken for sequencing was naive T cells sorted from blood. These TCRs come from a young man in good health.

This clonotype was seen at least ten times. J is TRBJ2-7 and V is TRBV5-6; TRBD1 aligns across 9 bases. J lost 4 bases, V lost 4 bases, and 3 bases had no gene match. The CDR3 totals 13 residues. CDR1 is SGHDT, CDR2 YYEEEE, per germline. The chain's CDR3 is CASSLDRGYEQYV. In nucleotides, the CDR3 is TGTGCCAGCAGCCTGGACAGGGGATACGAGCAGTACGTC.

About this clonotype: A read error may be the cause here, since a much bigger clone is one base away. The V and J genes are TRBV10-3 and TRBJ1-4; D might be TRBD1 (5 bases). Trimming stripped 5 bases from V and 8 bases from J, with 15 bases between. Germline assignment: CDR1 ENHRY and CDR2 SYGVKD. CDR3 length: 14 amino acids. CDR3 amino acids: CAISLNRNQEKLFF. In DNA form, the CDR3 reads TGTGCCATCAGTCTCAACAGGAATCAGGAAAAACTGTTTTTT.

Ten or more counts support this clonotype. V and J are TRBV7-2 and TRBJ1-4; D might be TRBD1 (5 bases). CDR3 length: 16 residues. The V end was cut by 1 base, the J end by 7 bases, with 16 bases between. The germline CDR1 and CDR2 sequences are SGHTA and FQGNSA. CDR3 region: CASSLGGERWSEKLFF. The CDR3 coding sequence is TGTGCCAGCAGCTTAGGGGGGGAAAGGTGGAGTGAAAAACTGTTTTTT.

This clonotype has only a few counts. The rearrangement uses TRBV24-1 and TRBJ2-5, with 12 positions matching TRBD2. The germline V gene encodes CDR1 KGHDR and CDR2 SFDVKD. The CDR3 consists of 15 residues. The ends lost 10 bases at V and 2 bases at J; junction bases unmatched: 7. CDR3 loop: CATRPSGRGQETQYF. The CDR3 DNA reads as TGTGCCACAAGACCTAGCGGGAGGGGACAAGAGACCCAGTACTTC.

This clonotype was seen only a few times. The chain links TRBV7-9 to TRBJ2-3, with D tentatively TRBD2 (5 bases). The germline CDR1 and CDR2 sequences are SEHNR and FQNEAQ (reference sequence). V lost 3 bases, J lost 6 bases, and 19 bases lay in between. The CDR3 covers 16 residues. The DNA for the CDR3 is TGTGCCAGCAGCTTTGGGCGGGCCGTCTCGATTGATACGCAGTATTTT. Translating gives CASSFGRAVSIDTQYF.

This clonotype appeared many times. The chain uses TRBV5-5 and TRBJ2-7; D perhaps matches TRBD1 (6 bases). The CDR3 contains 13 residues. V lost 2 bases and J lost 4, with 10 bases in between. Germline values: CDR1 SGHKS, CDR2 YYEKEE (reference sequence). As DNA, the CDR3 is TGTGCCAGCAGCTTAAACAGGGCATACGAGCAGTACGTC. Its translation is CASSLNRAYEQYV.

This clonotype was found a few times. The V call is TRBV7-8, the J call TRBJ2-3, with 9 nucleotides matching TRBD2. The CDR3 covers 16 residues. J gave up 6 bases and V 1 base, and 8 bases lay outside the gene matches. Per germline, CDR1 SGHVS and CDR2 FQNEAQ. The CDR3 sequence is CASSLGVAGGPDTQYF. CDR3 DNA sequence: TGTGCCAGCAGCTTAGGGGTGGCGGGAGGGCCGGATACGCAGTATTTT.

The chain uses TRBV28 and TRBJ2-3, with 12 bases identical to TRBD2. The CDR3 is 20 amino acids. V lost 1 base, J lost 4 bases, and 15 bases stayed unmatched. The germline CDR1 and CDR2 sequences are MDHEN and SYDVKM. CDR3 region: CASSLYPKTSGSLDADTQYF. CDR3 nucleotides: TGTGCCAGCAGTTTATATCCCAAGACTAGCGGGAGCCTTGATGCAGATACGCAGTATTTT.

This clonotype has more than one count but fewer than ten. The chain joins TRBV5-6 to TRBJ1-2; D is perhaps TRBD1 (6 bases). Trimming shortened V by 3 bases and J by 0 bases, and 12 bases separated the two germline ends. In germline, CDR1 is SGHDT, CDR2 YYEEEE. CDR3 length equals 15 residues. The CDR3 is CASSSRTAANYGYTF. The CDR3 DNA is TGTGCCAGCAGCTCTAGGACAGCAGCTAACTATGGCTACACCTTC.

This clonotype was recorded many times. This chain links TRBV29-1 with TRBJ2-1, with 14 bases matching TRBD2. This CDR3 region has 17 residues. Germline V lookup: CDR1 SQVTM, CDR2 ANQGSEA. The ends lost 7 bases at V and 5 bases at J; junction bases unmatched: 13. The CDR3 sequence is CSGLLWGLAGVNNEQFF. CDR3 DNA: TGCAGCGGACTCCTCTGGGGACTAGCGGGAGTGAACAATGAGCAGTTCTTC.

This clonotype was counted many times. V usage is TRBV6-5 and J usage is TRBJ2-7; D call uncertain. CDR3 size: 15 residues. The V gene lost 0 bases and the J gene lost 4 bases, with 13 bases spanning the gap. Per the germline V gene, CDR1 is MNHEY and CDR2 is SVGAGI. The CDR3 sequence: CASSYSAQVEYEQYF. The CDR3 bases are TGTGCCAGCAGTTACTCAGCCCAGGTCGAATACGAGCAGTACTTC.

This clonotype was seen repeatedly, ten times or more. The chain has TRBV6-1 and TRBJ1-6; no firm D call. The CDR3 spans 14 residues. V was cut by 6 bases and J by 6 bases, with 12 bases left in between. The germline gives CDR1 MNHNS, CDR2 SASEGT. The CDR3: CASSFTAFNSPLHF. The DNA for the CDR3 is TGTGCCAGCAGCTTCACAGCCTTTAATTCACCCCTCCACTTT.

This chain links TRBV5-1 with TRBJ1-1; possible D gene TRBD1, 6 bases. Germline V gives CDR1 SGHRS, CDR2 YFSETQ. Trimming took 0 bases from V and 3 from J, leaving 9 bases between them. This CDR3 region has 14 residues. CDR3: CASSLAGTHTEAFF. The CDR3 bases are TGCGCCAGCAGCTTGGCAGGGACACACACTGAAGCTTTCTTT.

The table lists this clonotype with a few counts. The V gene is TRBV5-1, the J gene TRBJ2-7; D unresolved. V lost 1 base and J 2 bases, leaving 10 bases between the germline ends. Per germline, CDR1 SGHRS and CDR2 YFSETQ. The CDR3 covers 14 residues. The CDR3 here is CASSLLGATYEQYV. The CDR3 DNA follows: TGCGCCAGCAGCTTGCTAGGAGCGACCTACGAGCAGTACGTC.

This clonotype was detected ten times or more. This chain uses TRBV12-3 or TRBV12-4 with TRBJ2-1; 7 bases agree with TRBD2. CDR3 length: 19 residues. The junction had 18 bases not matched to a gene; V was cut back by 6 bases and J by 1 base. The DNA for the CDR3 is TGTGCCAGCAGCTCCCAGGGAGGGCCCTCTATTTGGTCCTACAATGAGCAGTTCTTC. This gives the protein CASSSQGGPSIWSYNEQFF.

The sample holds many counts of this clonotype. The chain recombines TRBV12-3 or TRBV12-4 with TRBJ2-3; D gene uncertain. V gave up 4 bases and J gave up 0 bases, with 14 bases separating them. This CDR3 contains 16 residues. The CDR3 bases are TGTGCCAGCAGTTCCCCGACTTCTACCAGCACAGATACGCAGTATTTT. Translated, it gives CASSSPTSTSTDTQYF.

This clonotype was counted many times. CDR3 DNA: TGCAGCGTTGAAGATTCCACAGGTTGGACTAGCGGTAACACCGGGGAGCTGTTTTTT. Translated, it gives CSVEDSTGWTSGNTGELFF. V gene TRBV29-1 combines with J gene TRBJ2-2; 10 bases are shared with TRBD2. Germline V gene data show CDR1 as SQVTM and CDR2 as ANQGSEA. CDR3 size: 19 residues. The V gene end was trimmed by 0 bases and the J gene end by 2 bases; junction bases not matched to a gene: 12.

The V gene is TRBV20-1, the J gene TRBJ2-1; possible D gene TRBD2, 5 bases. Germline assignment: CDR1 DFQATT and CDR2 SNEGSKA (reference sequence). This CDR3 spans 17 amino acids. Trimming pared 0 bases from V and 1 base from J, leaving 16 bases between. CDR3 in DNA: TGCAGTGCTAGAGATGAGATCGGGGAAATGTCCTACAATGAGCAGTTCTTC. It encodes CSARDEIGEMSYNEQFF.

V gene TRBV10-3 combines with J gene TRBJ1-2; 7 positions match TRBD1. Germline values: CDR1 ENHRY, CDR2 SYGVKD. J lost 6 bases, V lost 0 bases, and 13 bases had no gene match. This CDR3 is 17 amino acids long. The CDR3: CAISESTNTGARDGYTF. CDR3 sequence (DNA): TGTGCCATCAGTGAGTCTACTAATACAGGGGCACGGGATGGCTACACCTTC.

In its sample, this clonotype was seen many times. The CDR3 here is CASTSGAGWGTNTGELFF. The CDR3 DNA reads TGTGCCAGCACCTCTGGGGCGGGATGGGGCACCAACACCGGGGAGCTGTTTTTT. The V and J genes are TRBV12-3 or TRBV12-4 and TRBJ2-2, with D possibly TRBD2 on 6 matching bases. V was shortened by 7 bases and J by 2 bases, with 23 bases between the two germline ends. The CDR3 totals 18 residues.

Comments on this clonotype: At one boundary the junction diverges from the germline segment, which might be a read error. The chain employs TRBV10-3 and TRBJ2-7, with a tentative D call TRBD2 (7 bases). The CDR3 runs to 15 residues. Germline V gene sequence: CDR1 ENHRY, CDR2 SYGVKD. CDR3 loop: CAISEPGGLAHEQHF. In DNA, the CDR3 is TGTGCCATCAGTGAGCCCGGGGGGCTAGCCCACGAGCAGCACTTC.

The chain is built from TRBV5-6 and TRBJ1-2, with D hard to call. The CDR3 contains 15 residues. V was clipped by 0 bases and J by 9 bases, with 18 bases between them. Germline CDR1 is SGHDT and CDR2 is YYEEEE. As DNA, the CDR3 is TGTGCCAGCAGCTTGGACGGCCCTGCCACCGAGAGCTACACCTTC. Amino acids: CASSLDGPATESYTF.

This clonotype was recorded at least ten times. The chain joins TRBV20-1 to TRBJ2-1; TRBD2 might be the D (6 bases). CDR1 is DFQATT and CDR2 is SNEGSKA in the germline V gene (reference sequence). Deletions cut 5 bases from V and 1 base from J, with 24 bases between. This CDR3 spans 18 amino acids. The CDR3 nucleotides read TGCAGTGCTGAACGGACGGGACTTCCTTGGTTATCCTACAATGAGCAGTTCTTC. This codes for CSAERTGLPWLSYNEQFF.

Ten or more counts support this clonotype. The gene calls are TRBV7-2 and TRBJ1-1, with D unclear. V was shortened by 5 bases and J by 1 base, with 8 bases between the two germline ends. The CDR3 length is 13 residues. Germline assignment: CDR1 SGHTA and CDR2 FQGNSA. CDR3 protein: CASSRGRNTEAFF. For the CDR3, the DNA is TGTGCCAGCAGCCGCGGAAGGAACACTGAAGCTTTCTTT.

J is TRBJ2-1 and V is TRBV6-4; 13 nucleotides match TRBD2. The germline V gene encodes CDR1 MRHNA and CDR2 SNTAGT. The CDR3 is made up of 16 amino acids. V lost 2 bases to trimming and J lost 6 bases; unmatched junction nucleotides: 4. CDR3 DNA sequence: TGTGCCAGCAGTGACGGGGGACTAGCGGGATTCAATGAGCAGTTCTTC. It codes for CASSDGGLAGFNEQFF.

A note on this clonotype: A much more abundant neighbour one base away suggests this may be a read error. Since no conserved phenylalanine or tryptophan closes the CDR3, a read error is the likely cause. The chain has TRBV20-1 and TRBJ2-7, with TRBD2 matching over 8 bases. The CDR3 runs 13 residues. Per germline, CDR1 DFQATT and CDR2 SNEGSKA (reference sequence). Germline trimming cut 2 bases from V and 2 bases from J; bases unmatched to any gene: 2. CDR3: CSARFGGAYEQYL. The CDR3 DNA reads as TGCAGTGCTAGATTCGGGGGGGCCTACGAGCAGTACCTC.

The rearrangement links TRBV15 to TRBJ2-1; 7 positions match TRBD2. J was trimmed by 7 bases and V by 0 bases; bases with no gene match: 15. The CDR3 length is 18 residues. The V gene's germline CDR1 is LNHNV and CDR2 YYDKDF (reference sequence). The CDR3 reads CATSREISLGGSGNEQFF. The CDR3 DNA is TGTGCCACCAGCAGAGAGATAAGCCTCGGGGGTAGCGGGAATGAGCAGTTCTTC. The full variable domain, completed using reference TRBV15 and TRBJ2-1, is DAMVIQNPRYQVTQFGKPVTLSCSQTLNHNVMYWYQQKSSQAPKLLFHYYDKDFNNEADTPDNFQSRRPNTSFCFLDIRSPGLGDTAMYLCATSREISLGGSGNEQFFGPGTRLTVL.

In this sample, this clonotype turned up many times. The DNA for the CDR3 is TGTGCCAGCAGTGTGTTTGGTGGAGAGACCCAGTACTTC. Amino acid sequence: CASSVFGGETQYF. The V gene is TRBV27, the J gene TRBJ2-5; D unclear. The length of the CDR3 is 13 residues. Germline CDR1 reads MNHEY; CDR2 reads SMNVEV (reference sequence). V was trimmed by 5 bases and J by 4 bases, leaving 11 bases between them.

This clonotype was counted many times. The chain uses TRBV20-1 and TRBJ2-3; the match to TRBD2 covers 8 bases. V lost 6 bases to trimming and J lost 0 bases; unmatched junction nucleotides: 8. The CDR3 runs 15 residues. Germline V gene lookup returns CDR1 DFQATT and CDR2 SNEGSKA (reference sequence). Written as DNA, the CDR3 is TGCAGTGCGATTAGTAAGCGGGAGAGCACAGATACGCAGTATTTT. This translates into CSAISKRESTDTQYF.

This clonotype showed up just a few times. In nucleotides, the CDR3 is TGTGCCAGCTCACGGCTAGCGGGAGAGGAGAGTGAGCAGTTCTTC. Protein product: CASSRLAGEESEQFF. This rearrangement joins TRBV18 to TRBJ2-1; TRBD2 aligns across 10 bases. The germline gives CDR1 KGHSH, CDR2 LQKENI. The CDR3 runs 15 residues. The trim removed 4 bases at V and 9 bases at J, leaving 9 bases unmatched.

This clonotype was detected ten times or more. The chain has TRBV12-3 or TRBV12-4 and TRBJ2-2, with 7 bases fitting TRBD2. Trimming cost V 6 bases and J 3 bases; bases outside gene matches: 10. This CDR3 spans 16 amino acids. The CDR3 region is CASRYLGRYDTGELFF. DNA of the CDR3: TGTGCCAGCAGATACCTCGGGAGGTACGACACCGGGGAGCTGTTTTTT.

This clonotype was recorded at least ten times. The V call is TRBV4-1, the J call TRBJ1-1, with D uncertain. Per germline, CDR1 MGHRA and CDR2 YSYEKL. The CDR3 totals 14 residues. Trimming took off 2 bases at V and 4 bases at J, with 11 bases between the two ends. The CDR3 nucleotides read TGCGCCAGCAGCCAACCCATTAGGCTCACTGAAGCTTTCTTT. Translation gives CASSQPIRLTEAFF.